This T cell receptor (beta chain) was captured by sequencing in a study of T cell responses to AZD1222 COVID-19 vaccine (TCRdb year 2021). With regard to the full study: Because spike-specific TCR depth and breadth did not differ between the two schedules, AZD1222 recipients who got a second dose at roughly 4 weeks were pooled with those who got a second dose at roughly 12 weeks. A total of 233 trial participants underwent TCR sequencing, of whom 207 had received two doses of AZD1222 and around 25 had received two doses of the MenACWY control vaccine. Trial participants were enrolled by age into 18-55, 56-69 and 70-plus year subgroups, with 148, 28 and 57 TCR-sequenced participants respectively. Beyond this particular receptor, the publication reports: In the small 56-69-year group, the increase in depth fell short of significance, most likely because of low power. The whole spike protein was spanned by vaccine-associated CD4 TCRs, and dominant responses were seen in regions 160-218 and 743-854. Conclusions about previously exposed vaccinees are limited, since just 6 or 7 AZD1222 recipients were seropositive for SARS-CoV-2 at baseline. After two AZD1222 doses, both the breadth and the depth of spike-specific TCRs were significantly higher than at day 0 and than in MenACWY recipients. Participants were mostly white British, with more females than males. The authors suggested clonal diversity may have been underestimated. Because no samples from the day 14 peak response were available, repertoires could be characterized only after the peak T cell response. Nearly half of unique spike-specific TCRs reportedly recognized epitopes outside regions mutated in the B.1.351 and B.1.1.7 variants.

The CDR3 regions of human TCRbeta chains were analyzed by immunosequencing. As for the original processing: Repertoire TCRs were matched against a reference library of SARS-CoV-2-specific TCRs generated with the MIRA antigen-specificity platform. Breadth was defined as the fraction of unique TCRs that were SARS-CoV-2-associated. Depth was defined as the fraction of total T cells that were SARS-CoV-2-associated. Each spike-specific TCR was assigned to its reactive spike region and to a CD4 or CD8 class using the MIRA data. Log10-transformed breadth and depth values were compared by one-way ANOVA with Sidak's multiple comparisons tests. In TCRdb, the immuneACCESS table is reduced to in-frame sequences with V and J assigned. These tables do not hold every clone; where another copy was compared, an unresolved V gene accounts for under half, and the others remain unexplained. The V and J calls and clone size are taken from that table; D and trimming were inferred from the DNA. This sample comprises 100,000 to 140,000 clones, roughly 90% of them detected only once. The top ten clonotypes cover approximately 4.5% of the sample.

CDR3 length: 21 amino acids, cysteine to phenylalanine. The only DNA kept is the CDR3, 63 bases in frame from the first base. CDR1 and CDR2 are drawn from the germline V gene: SGHVS, FNYEAQ. V lost 2 bases and J lost 0 bases, and the count of bases not matched to a germline gene is 12. Note on this clone: Its antigen has not been determined. No clone much larger than this one lies a single base away; base qualities are absent.

What this sample's time point label stands for: baseline before first vaccination. Samples from vaccinated people were obtained from the UK trials COV001 and COV002, which included a single-blind randomized controlled phase 2/3 trial of AZD1222 (ChAdOx1 nCoV-19) in healthy adults. For TCRbeta chain sequencing, PBMC samples were collected from trial participants at day 0 and at day 28 after the second dose. The sequence came from an adult in good health. The starting material was peripheral blood, obtained on day 0 of AZD1222 vaccination. Recombination connected TRBV7-6 to TRBJ2-4; 14 nucleotides in the junction match TRBD2. For the CDR3, the sequence is CASSLSLTSGGADLAKNIQYF. The nucleotide sequence is given as TGTGCCAGCAGCTTATCCCTGACTAGCGGGGGGGCCGATCTAGCCAAAAACATTCAGTACTTC.